This T cell receptor beta chain originates from a study of blood T cell repertoires in COVID-19. On the study more broadly: Acute and convalescent COVID-19 samples came from the United States, Italy and Spain.

Trimming removed 1 base from V and 4 bases from J; junction bases left unmatched: 5. CDR3 size: 15 residues. Germline CDR1 and CDR2: MDHEN and SYDVKM. Sequenced by immunoSEQ multiplex PCR; TCRdb stores in-frame clones only, minus some. The table has 250,000 to 350,000 clones, 80% to 85% seen once. The specimen sequenced was peripheral blood. V usage is TRBV28 and J usage is TRBJ2-7; 9 bases are shared with TRBD2. The TCR was taken from a person between 65 and 79 years old with COVID-19, enrolled during active disease. The DNA of the CDR3 is TGTGCCAGCAGTTTATTGCGGGGGGGCTGGTACGAGCAGTACTTC. Amino acids: CASSLLRGGWYEQYF.